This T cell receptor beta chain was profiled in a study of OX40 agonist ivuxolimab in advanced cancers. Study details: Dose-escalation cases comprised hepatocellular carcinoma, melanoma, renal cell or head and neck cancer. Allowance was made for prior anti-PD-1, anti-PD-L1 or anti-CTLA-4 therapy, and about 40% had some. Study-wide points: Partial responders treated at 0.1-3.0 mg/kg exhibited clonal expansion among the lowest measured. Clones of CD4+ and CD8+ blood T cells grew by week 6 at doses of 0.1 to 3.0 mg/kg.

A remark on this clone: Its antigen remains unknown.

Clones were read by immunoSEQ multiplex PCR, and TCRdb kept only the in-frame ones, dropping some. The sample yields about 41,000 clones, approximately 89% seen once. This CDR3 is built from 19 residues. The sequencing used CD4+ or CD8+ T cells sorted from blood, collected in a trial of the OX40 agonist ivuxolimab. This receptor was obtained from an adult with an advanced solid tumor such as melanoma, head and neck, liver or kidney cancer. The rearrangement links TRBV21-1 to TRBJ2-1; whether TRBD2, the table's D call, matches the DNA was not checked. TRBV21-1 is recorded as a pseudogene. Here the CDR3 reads CASSDAGTSGEGFYNEQFF. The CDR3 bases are TGTGCCAGCAGCGACGCCGGGACTAGCGGAGAGGGGTTTTACAATGAGCAGTTCTTC.